The 25 T cell receptor beta chains below all came from one sample that was sequenced in a study of cytomegalovirus exposure and HLA in healthy donors. The PCR made use of 60 Vbeta and 13 Jbeta primers. The method was immunoSEQ multiplex PCR; TCRdb's version includes in-frame clones alone and lacks a portion of them. The sample holds 150,000 to 200,000 clones; about 79% are singletons and the top ten take over 11%. The sample consisted of PBMCs. The receptors derive from a man over 45 in good health and CMV-seropositive.

This chain uses TRBV7-6 with TRBJ2-1, with TRBD2 identical over 10 bases. V shed 5 bases and J 10 bases; nucleotides not matched to a gene: 14. There are 16 residues in the CDR3. Germline CDR1 reads SGHVS; CDR2 reads FNYEAQ. The CDR3 DNA is TGTGCCAGCAGCGGACAAGCGGGGGGGTACTCTGGCGAGCAGTTCTTC. As protein: CASSGQAGGYSGEQFF.

This chain links TRBV7-2 with TRBJ1-2; D unresolved. Germline CDR1 and CDR2: SGHTA and FQGNSA. The CDR3 totals 16 residues. Trimming took off 4 bases at V and 1 base at J, with 16 bases between the two ends. The chain's CDR3 is CASSSPPETGNYGYTF. In DNA form, the CDR3 reads TGTGCCAGCAGCTCTCCTCCTGAAACTGGTAACTATGGCTACACCTTC. Filled out from reference TRBV7-2 and TRBJ1-2, the complete variable domain reads GAGVSQSPSNKVTEKGKDVELRCDPISGHTALYWYRQSLGQGLEFLIYFQGNSAPDKSGLPSDRFSAERTGGSVSTLTIQRTQQEDSAVYLCASSSPPETGNYGYTFGSGTRLTVV.

The chain recombines TRBV5-1 with TRBJ2-1, with 7 bases matching TRBD1. Germline assignment: CDR1 SGHRS and CDR2 YFSETQ. The V segment lost 4 bases and the J segment 6 bases; nucleotides outside the gene matches: 10. CDR3 size: 15 residues. CDR3 coding DNA: TGCGCCAGCAGCGGCCGGGACAGCATAAGCAATGAGCAGTTCTTC. It translates to CASSGRDSISNEQFF.

This chain links TRBV30 with TRBJ2-3; D gene uncertain. The CDR3 covers 12 residues. Trimming removed 0 bases at V and 3 bases at J, with 4 bases between. Germline CDR1 reads GTSNPN; CDR2 reads SVGIG (reference sequence). The CDR3 bases are TGTGCCTGGAGTGTAGCTACAGATACGCAGTATTTT. Its protein is CAWSVATDTQYF.

The rearrangement uses TRBV5-4 and TRBJ2-1; 7 bases line up with TRBD1. This CDR3 spans 16 amino acids. Germline trimming cut 0 bases from V and 4 bases from J; bases unmatched to any gene: 7. CDR1 and CDR2 (germline): SGHNT, YYREEE (reference sequence). CDR3 region: CASSLAGTVLYNEQFF. The CDR3 nucleotides are TGTGCCAGCAGCTTGGCCGGGACAGTACTTTACAATGAGCAGTTCTTC.

J is TRBJ1-4 and V is TRBV15, with D unresolved. Between the trimmed V and J ends, which lost 1 base and 4 bases, there was a span of 10 bases. The V gene's germline CDR1 is LNHNV and CDR2 YYDKDF (reference sequence). The CDR3 has 15 amino acids. Here the CDR3 reads CATSRAEGYNEKLFF. CDR3 in DNA: TGTGCCACCAGCAGAGCCGAGGGTTATAATGAAAAACTGTTTTTT.

This clone was recorded a few times. V and J are TRBV7-6 and TRBJ1-1; D is perhaps TRBD1 (5 bases). The germline V gene encodes CDR1 SGHVS and CDR2 FNYEAQ. With 3 bases removed from V and 6 bases from J, the gap between germline ends came to 14 bases. This CDR3 contains 14 residues. CDR3 sequence reads: CASSFRRGTAEAFF. Here the CDR3 DNA reads TGTGCCAGCAGCTTTCGGAGGGGAACAGCTGAAGCTTTCTTT.

This clone was seen once. This chain joins TRBV18 and TRBJ2-5; the D gene is possibly TRBD1 (5 bases). The CDR3 length is 15 residues. Per germline, CDR1 KGHSH and CDR2 LQKENI. The V and J ends lost 0 bases and 4 bases respectively, with 12 bases between them. The CDR3 reads CASSPPPTQGETQYF. CDR3 DNA: TGTGCCAGCTCACCACCGCCGACGCAGGGAGAGACCCAGTACTTC.

The V gene is TRBV10-3, the J gene TRBJ2-7; TRBD1 matches 8 bases. Trimming at V came to 1 base and at J to 4 bases, leaving 15 bases not matched to a gene. CDR3 length equals 18 residues. Germline CDR1 and CDR2: ENHRY and SYGVKD. CDR3 in DNA: TGTGCCATCAGTGAGTTTGGACAGGGAGGTTTGGTGAGGTACGAGCAGTACTTC. Translation: CAISEFGQGGLVRYEQYF.

The rearrangement uses TRBV4-2 and TRBJ2-7; D gene ambiguous. Germline CDR1 reads LGHNA; CDR2 reads YNFKEQ. Trimming shortened V by 0 bases and J by 2 bases, and 11 bases separated the two germline ends. This CDR3 contains 15 residues. In DNA form, the CDR3 reads TGTGCCAGCAGCCAAGAACCCGGTGAGCCCTACGAGCAGTACTTC. It is translated as CASSQEPGEPYEQYF.

This chain joins TRBV30 and TRBJ1-4; D is undetermined. Germline-derived CDR1 and CDR2 are GTSNPN and SVGIG (reference sequence). CDR3 length equals 15 residues. V was trimmed by 0 bases and J by 0 bases, leaving 8 bases between them. Here the CDR3 reads CAWSVGSSTNEKLFF. As DNA, the CDR3 is TGTGCCTGGAGTGTGGGCAGCTCAACTAATGAAAAACTGTTTTTT.

V and J are TRBV28 and TRBJ1-1; no clear D gene. CDR1 is MDHEN and CDR2 is SYDVKM in the germline V gene. The CDR3 consists of 16 residues. V was clipped by 3 bases and J by 0 bases, with 14 bases between them. CDR3 DNA: TGTGCCAGCAGTTTCAATTTTCGCGGAGTGAACACTGAAGCTTTCTTT. It is translated as CASSFNFRGVNTEAFF.

The chain uses TRBV7-6 and TRBJ1-3, with 7 bases fitting TRBD1. CDR3 length: 17 amino acids. Germline CDR1 is SGHVS and CDR2 is FNYEAQ. V lost 5 bases, J lost 4 bases, and 14 bases stayed unmatched. CDR3 DNA: TGTGCCAGCAGCCGCCCTGTCAGGGGGAAGAGAGGAAACACCATATATTTT. Translating it yields CASSRPVRGKRGNTIYF.

The count of this clone is one. This chain connects TRBV11-2 to TRBJ2-5; 10 bases agree with TRBD2. Trimming took 4 bases from V and 1 from J; bases not matched to a gene: 6. CDR3 length: 16 amino acids. Germline lookup yields CDR1 SGHAT and CDR2 FQNNGV. This chain's CDR3 is CASSWTSGGPQETQYF. The CDR3, as DNA: TGTGCCAGCAGCTGGACTAGCGGAGGGCCCCAAGAGACCCAGTACTTC.

The rearrangement uses TRBV5-6 and TRBJ2-1; 12 bases match TRBD2. The CDR3 is 19 amino acids. Germline CDR1 and CDR2: SGHDT and YYEEEE. J lost 1 base, V lost 4 bases, and 12 bases had no gene match. CDR3 sequence: CASSPRTSGAPRSYNEQFF. CDR3 DNA: TGTGCCAGCAGCCCAAGGACTAGCGGGGCCCCCAGGTCCTACAATGAGCAGTTCTTC. The full variable domain, rest sourced from reference TRBV5-6 and TRBJ2-1, is DAGVTQSPTHLIKTRGQQVTLRCSPKSGHDTVSWYQQALGQGPQFIFQYYEEEERQRGNFPDRFSGHQFPNYSSELNVNALLLGDSALYLCASSPRTSGAPRSYNEQFFGPGTRLTVL.

V is TRBV19 and J is TRBJ2-3; a possible D gene is TRBD2 (6 bases). Trimming left V 7 bases short and J 0 bases short, with 17 bases between. The length of the CDR3 is 16 residues. From germline, CDR1 is LNHDA and CDR2 SQIVND (reference sequence). The CDR3 protein is CASTPVAGPSTDTQYF. The CDR3, as DNA: TGTGCCAGTACCCCTGTTGCGGGGCCTAGCACAGATACGCAGTATTTT.

This rearrangement joins TRBV5-8 to TRBJ2-4, with D hard to call. The CDR3 is 15 amino acids. From germline, CDR1 is SGHTS and CDR2 YDEGEE. V was cut by 0 bases and J by 2 bases, with 9 bases left in between. The CDR3 DNA reads TGTGCCAGCAGCTTGGGGCGGAACCCCAAAAACATTCAGTACTTC. Protein sequence: CASSLGRNPKNIQYF.

The chain combines TRBV19 with TRBJ2-1; 12 bases align to TRBD2. The germline gives CDR1 LNHDA, CDR2 SQIVND (reference sequence). The junction had 3 bases not matched to a gene; V was cut back by 6 bases and J by 6 bases. CDR3 length equals 14 residues. The CDR3 loop is CASSPGLAGNEQFF. The CDR3 region has the DNA TGTGCCAGTAGCCCGGGACTAGCGGGCAATGAGCAGTTCTTC.

The rearrangement joins TRBV5-1 to TRBJ1-6; 10 bases align to TRBD1. The V segment lost 4 bases and the J segment 5 bases; nucleotides outside the gene matches: 3. Germline-derived CDR1 and CDR2 are SGHRS and YFSETQ. The length of the CDR3 is 15 residues. The CDR3 DNA sequence: TGCGCCAGCAGCAGAGGACAGGGGGATAATTCACCCCTCCACTTT. This codes for CASSRGQGDNSPLHF.

This clone came up a few times. The chain is built from TRBV6-5 and TRBJ2-5; TRBD1 matches 11 bases. Trimming at V came to 2 bases and at J to 6 bases, leaving 5 bases not matched to a gene. Germline V lookup: CDR1 MNHEY, CDR2 SVGAGI. The CDR3 contains 15 residues. The CDR3 sequence: CASSYPGQGGKTQYF. The DNA of the CDR3 is TGTGCCAGCAGTTACCCGGGACAGGGGGGAAAGACCCAGTACTTC.

This clone was found once. The chain is built from TRBV28 and TRBJ1-2; D remains ambiguous. The germline V gene encodes CDR1 MDHEN and CDR2 SYDVKM. The length of the CDR3 is 13 residues. Trimming took off 3 bases at V and 1 base at J, with 6 bases between the two ends. CDR3 loop: CASSLGVNYGYTF. Written as DNA, the CDR3 is TGTGCCAGCAGTTTGGGCGTTAACTATGGCTACACCTTC.

This clone was recorded once. This rearrangement joins TRBV12-5 to TRBJ2-5, with D perhaps TRBD2 (5 bases). Trimming took 4 bases from V and 1 from J, leaving 7 bases between them. The CDR3 is 13 amino acids. Germline CDR1 LGHNT, CDR2 FRNRAP. CDR3 residues: CASGSGIQETQYF. The DNA of the CDR3 is TGTGCTAGTGGTTCCGGGATCCAAGAGACCCAGTACTTC.

The V and J genes are TRBV27 and TRBJ1-5, with D unclear. The germline V gene has CDR1 MNHEY and CDR2 SMNVEV (reference sequence). The V gene lost 10 bases and the J gene lost 1 base, with 14 bases spanning the gap. This CDR3 contains 14 residues. The CDR3 region is CATRMGRSNQPQHF. CDR3 DNA sequence: TGTGCCACCCGAATGGGGAGGAGCAATCAGCCCCAGCATTTT.

This clone was counted once. The rearrangement joins TRBV27 to TRBJ1-1; 8 bases match TRBD1. This CDR3 spans 14 amino acids. The J segment lost 4 bases and the V segment lost 2 bases, leaving 3 bases of the junction unmatched. Germline CDR1 is MNHEY and CDR2 is SMNVEV (reference sequence). The CDR3 is CASSLQGAATEAFF. The CDR3 DNA reads as TGTGCCAGCAGTTTACAGGGGGCCGCCACTGAAGCTTTCTTT.

The chain links TRBV5-1 to TRBJ1-4; D may be TRBD1 (5 bases). The V gene's germline CDR1 is SGHRS and CDR2 YFSETQ. V lost 9 bases and J lost 3, with 15 bases in between. This CDR3 has 14 residues. The CDR3 coding sequence is TGCGCCACCTCAAGGGAGGGACCTAATGAAAAACTGTTTTTT. This gives the protein CATSREGPNEKLFF.